This entry describes one TCR beta chain. Its antigen is not known. Using its own MiXCR run on the reads, TCRdb lists one record per CDR3 protein. Of 680,000 or so distinct CDR3 sequences in the sample, 35% were seen once. This CDR3 is built from 14 residues. With V trimmed by 5 bases and J by 6 bases, 6 bases remained unmatched. Germline-derived CDR1 and CDR2 are MDHEN and SYDVKM. This entry comes from a study of T cell repertoires in cytomegalovirus infection. Looking at the study overall: Public TCR beta signatures provided an indication of both CMV infection and a matching HLA type.

Study-level points and caveats: HLA-C-restricted CMV clonotypes gave the most frequent clonotype in two of eight donors.

The sequenced sample was PBMCs. This chain uses TRBV28 with TRBJ2-7, with 11 bases matching TRBD1. The clonotype was recovered from a human donor in good health (CMV status not recorded). Some clones in this sample may be carry-over from other donors' samples. In DNA form, the CDR3 reads TGTGCCAGCAGTCTCCGGGACAGGGGGACCGAGCAGTACTTC. Translating gives CASSLRDRGTEQYF.